One and the same sample provided the 6 T cell receptor beta chains below, sequenced in a study of cytomegalovirus exposure and HLA in healthy donors. The PCR was carried out with 60 Vbeta primers and 13 Jbeta primers. Generated by immunoSEQ multiplex PCR, the TCRdb table keeps only in-frame clones and is missing some. This sample's table reports more than 55,000 clones. The sequencing sample was made of PBMCs. These receptor sequences come from a woman aged 40 to 49 in good health and CMV-seropositive.

The V gene is TRBV5-1, the J gene TRBJ2-5, with 9 bases fitting TRBD1. V gave up 3 bases and J gave up 2 bases; unmatched junction bases: 5. The CDR3 sequence is 15 residues long. Germline lookup yields CDR1 SGHRS and CDR2 YFSETQ. The CDR3 DNA is TGCGCCAGCAGCTGGAGGACAGGGGCTCAAGAGACCCAGTACTTC. Protein product: CASSWRTGAQETQYF.

The rearrangement joins TRBV7-3 to TRBJ2-1, with 14 bases matching TRBD2. This CDR3 contains 18 residues. Unmatched junction bases numbered 7, after V lost 0 bases and J lost 6 bases. In germline, CDR1 is SGHTA, CDR2 FQGTGA. The CDR3 coding sequence is TGTGCCAGCAGCTTAACTCGGACTAGCGGGAGGACGGGCAATGAGCAGTTCTTC. It is translated as CASSLTRTSGRTGNEQFF.

The chain combines TRBV6-1 with TRBJ2-7; 12 bases are shared with TRBD2. The junction had 4 bases not matched to a gene; V was cut back by 7 bases and J by 0 bases. Looked up from germline, CDR1 is MNHNS and CDR2 is SASEGT. This CDR3 is built from 15 residues. CDR3 DNA: TGTGCCAGCATCCAGACTAGCGGGAGCTCCTACGAGCAGTACTTC. Translated, it gives CASIQTSGSSYEQYF.

The CDR3, as DNA: TGTGCCAGCAGCCCCGGGACTAGCGGGAGGCCCCACACCGGGGAGCTGTTTTTT. Translating it yields CASSPGTSGRPHTGELFF. The chain has TRBV2 and TRBJ2-2; 15 bases match TRBD2. This CDR3 region has 18 residues. Germline CDR1 SNHLY, CDR2 FYNNEI. V was pared by 6 bases and J by 3 bases, with 8 bases of the junction left unmatched.

The V gene is TRBV6-5, the J gene TRBJ2-3; the match to TRBD2 covers 9 bases. The ends lost 5 bases at V and 4 bases at J; junction bases unmatched: 7. This CDR3 contains 15 residues. Germline-derived CDR1 and CDR2 are MNHEY and SVGAGI. In DNA, the CDR3 is TGTGCCAGCAGTCCAGGGCTAGCGGGACCAGATACGCAGTATTTT. Translating it yields CASSPGLAGPDTQYF.

The DNA of the CDR3 is TGTGCCAGCAGCCCGTCCCGTAACTATGGCTACACCTTC. This gives the protein CASSPSRNYGYTF. The chain joins TRBV11-2 to TRBJ1-2, with D uncertain. This CDR3 spans 13 amino acids. Germline CDR1 is SGHAT and CDR2 is FQNNGV. The V end lost 5 bases, the J end lost 1 base, and 8 bases lay between the germline ends.